These 28 T cell receptor beta chains were all obtained from the same sample, sequenced in a study of T cells in Graves' hyperthyroidism and ophthalmopathy (dated by TCRdb to about 2019). The library was generated by multiplex PCR. The reads were generated on an Illumina HiSeq 2000. TCR beta CDR3 regions were amplified from RNA transcripts. The TCR CDR3 was subjected to a first round of RT-PCR using the HTBI primer set and the Qiagen OneStep RT-PCR kit. TCRdb reworked the public reads: Q25 trimming with fastp, MiXCR clone assembly, productive beta chains retained. Merged by CDR3 protein, the rows form single entries marked with the most common genes and DNA. This sample is represented by approximately 610,000 distinct CDR3 sequences; 14% to 15% of them were singletons. Around 4% of the sample is taken by the ten largest. Sequencing was carried out using blood. These receptors all stem from a woman between 35 and 50 years old with Graves' ophthalmopathy.

This clonotype was recorded at least ten times. This sequence joins TRBV20-1 and TRBJ2-6; D is perhaps TRBD1 (6 bases). V shed 6 bases and J shed 4 bases, with 16 bases lying between them. CDR1 is DFQATT and CDR2 is SNEGSKA in the germline V gene (reference sequence). This CDR3 spans 15 amino acids. CDR3 protein: CSASYRARGANVLTF. In nucleotides, the CDR3 is TGCAGTGCCTCCTACAGGGCTCGGGGGGCCAACGTCCTGACTTTC.

This clonotype has at least ten counts. This CDR3 is CASGFFGQSSGANVLTF. CDR3 nucleotides: TGTGCTAGTGGTTTCTTCGGACAGTCCTCTGGGGCCAACGTCCTGACTTTC. V gene TRBV12-5 combines with J gene TRBJ2-6; tentatively, D is TRBD1 (6 bases). CDR1 is LGHNT and CDR2 is FRNRAP in the germline V gene. The CDR3 is made up of 17 amino acids. Trimming took off 3 bases at V and 0 bases at J, with 12 bases between the two ends.

This clonotype was observed many times. The chain couples TRBV6-5 to TRBJ1-5; no clear D. V gave up 2 bases and J gave up 6 bases, with 11 bases separating them. CDR1 and CDR2 from the germline V gene are MNHEY and SVGAGI. This CDR3 has 14 amino acids. CDR3 protein: CASSYKEGPQPQHF. The CDR3 region has the DNA TGTGCCAGCAGTTACAAGGAGGGCCCTCAGCCCCAGCATTTT.

J is TRBJ1-1 and V is TRBV19; TRBD1 matches at 8 bases. Unmatched junction bases numbered 13, after V lost 7 bases and J lost 0 bases. This CDR3 comprises 17 residues. Germline V gene data show CDR1 as LNHDA and CDR2 as SQIVND (reference sequence). The CDR3 spells CASNPGQVAGMNTEAFF. Here the CDR3 DNA reads TGTGCCAGTAACCCGGGACAGGTAGCGGGCATGAACACTGAAGCTTTCTTT.

This clonotype was recorded at least ten times. The rearrangement links TRBV27 to TRBJ1-1; D call uncertain. The ends were cut back, 5 bases at V and 2 bases at J, with 15 bases in the middle. Germline loops: CDR1 MNHEY, CDR2 SMNVEV (reference sequence). CDR3 length equals 15 residues. The CDR3 region has the DNA TGTGCCAGCAGTCCTCTTGGGCGTCGAAACACTGAAGCTTTCTTT. Encoded protein: CASSPLGRRNTEAFF.

The chain carries TRBV18 and TRBJ1-5, with 7 bases aligning to TRBD1. Germline V gene lookup returns CDR1 KGHSH and CDR2 LQKENI. V was clipped by 6 bases and J by 6 bases; unmatched bases: 8. CDR3 length equals 14 residues. CDR3 nucleotide sequence: TGTGCCAGCTCCCGACAGGGTTGGAGTCAGCCCCAGCATTTT. As protein: CASSRQGWSQPQHF.

This sequence joins TRBV29-1 and TRBJ2-7, with D perhaps matching TRBD1 (6 bases). CDR1 SQVTM and CDR2 ANQGSEA come from the germline V gene. There are 16 residues in the CDR3. The germline V and J ends were trimmed by 1 base and 2 bases, with 18 bases remaining between them. The CDR3 DNA sequence: TGCAGCGTTGAAGGCTCCATCCGGGACAAGACCTACGAGCAGTACTTC. This codes for CSVEGSIRDKTYEQYF.

The chain recombines TRBV30 with TRBJ1-2, with a possible D match to TRBD1 (5 bases). V lost 6 bases, J lost 4 bases, and 15 bases lay in between. The CDR3 consists of 13 residues. CDR1 is GTSNPN and CDR2 is SVGIG in the germline V gene (reference sequence). The CDR3 DNA reads as TGTGCCTGCCCCGGCAGGGCGGGCTATGGCTACACCTTC. This codes for CACPGRAGYGYTF.

The chain employs TRBV4-1 and TRBJ2-5; 11 nucleotides match TRBD2. The germline V gene has CDR1 MGHRA and CDR2 YSYEKL. After removal of 0 bases from V and 7 bases from J, the junction contained 10 bases not matched to a gene. The CDR3 has 17 amino acids. CDR3 DNA sequence: TGCGCCAGCAGCCAAGAAGGGGGACTAGCGGACCAGGGGACCCAGTACTTC. This codes for CASSQEGGLADQGTQYF.

This clonotype has ten or more counts. The rearrangement uses TRBV20-1 and TRBJ2-2, with 7 bases identical to TRBD2. The junction had 5 bases not matched to a gene; V was cut back by 3 bases and J by 4 bases. The CDR3 extends over 14 amino acids. Germline V gene data show CDR1 as DFQATT and CDR2 as SNEGSKA (reference sequence). The CDR3 DNA reads TGCAGTGCTAGGGAGGCTAGCGGCACCGGGGAGCTGTTTTTT. Translation gives CSAREASGTGELFF.

Only a few counts were recorded for this clonotype. Germline is not matched at one junction end, which may reflect a read error. The chain combines TRBV20-1 with TRBJ1-2; D is ambiguous. The germline V gene has CDR1 DFQATT and CDR2 SNEGSKA (reference sequence). This CDR3 is 11 amino acids long. The CDR3 protein is CSADLRGTVDF. CDR3 in DNA: TGCAGTGCAGACCTCCGAGGAACCGTTGACTTC.

This chain's CDR3 is CASSRGDRRKTQYF. The CDR3 nucleotides read TGTGCCAGCAGTCGGGGCGACAGGAGGAAGACCCAGTACTTC. The rearrangement joins TRBV28 to TRBJ2-5, with D maybe TRBD1 (6 bases). Trimming left V 5 bases short and J 6 bases short, with 16 bases between. In germline, CDR1 is MDHEN, CDR2 SYDVKM. The CDR3 has 14 amino acids.

This clonotype was picked up one time. This may stem from a read error, because a much larger clone lies one nucleotide away. V usage is TRBV6-1 and J usage is TRBJ2-2; possible D gene TRBD1, 5 bases. The germline V and J ends were trimmed by 6 bases and 5 bases, with 19 bases remaining between them. CDR1 and CDR2 from the germline V gene are MNHNS and SASEGT. The length of the CDR3 is 16 residues. The CDR3, as DNA: TGTGCCAGCAGACTTGGACATGGGGTCTCTACCGGGGAGCTGTTTTTT. Translated: CASRLGHGVSTGELFF.

This clonotype was picked up many times. The chain uses TRBV29-1 and TRBJ2-7, with D possibly called TRBD1 or TRBD2 (6 bases each). Germline CDR1 is SQVTM and CDR2 is ANQGSEA. V dropped 4 bases and J dropped 3 bases, with 16 bases sitting between them. The CDR3 runs to 14 residues. In DNA form, the CDR3 reads TGCAGCGTTGCTTCCGTACAGGGAGGCTACGAGCAGTACTTC. Its protein product is CSVASVQGGYEQYF.

J is TRBJ2-7 and V is TRBV29-1; weak D call: TRBD2 (5 bases). The germline CDR1 and CDR2 sequences are SQVTM and ANQGSEA. V lost 3 bases to trimming and J lost 6 bases, with 15 bases between them. This CDR3 is 13 amino acids long. The CDR3 is CSVDRGFVGEQYF. CDR3 coding DNA: TGCAGCGTTGACCGGGGATTTGTGGGCGAGCAGTACTTC.

Remarks on this clonotype: A much larger clonotype is one base distant, so this may be a read error. CDR3 sequence reads: CASSGSDLETQYF. Here the CDR3 DNA reads TGTGCCAGCAGTGGAAGCGATTTGGAGACCCAGTACTTC. The rearrangement links TRBV12-3 or TRBV12-4 to TRBJ2-5; unclear D gene. The CDR3 is made up of 13 amino acids. Trimming removed 5 bases at V and 5 bases at J, with 12 bases between.

This clonotype was detected many times. The rearrangement joins TRBV12-3 or TRBV12-4 to TRBJ2-7; TRBD2 aligns across 10 bases. J was trimmed by 6 bases and V by 6 bases; bases with no gene match: 11. The CDR3 runs to 15 residues. DNA of the CDR3: TGTGCCAGCAGAAAGCTAGAGCGGGAGGGCACCGAGCAGTACTTC. Encoded protein: CASRKLEREGTEQYF.

In this sample, this clonotype turned up many times. This rearrangement joins TRBV24-1 to TRBJ2-5; D possibly corresponds to TRBD2 (5 bases). CDR3 length equals 14 residues. CDR1 KGHDR and CDR2 SFDVKD come from the germline V gene. V was trimmed by 2 bases and J by 5 bases, leaving 11 bases between them. The CDR3 sequence: CATSDSLGDETQYF. The CDR3 DNA follows: TGTGCCACCAGTGATTCCTTGGGAGATGAGACCCAGTACTTC.

This clonotype was seen repeatedly, ten times or more. The chain links TRBV6-5 to TRBJ2-7; a possible D gene is TRBD1 (6 bases). The CDR3 loop spans 12 amino acids. CDR1 is MNHEY and CDR2 is SVGAGI in the germline V gene. Trimming removed 6 bases from V and 6 bases from J, with 12 bases in between. CDR3 sequence (DNA): TGTGCCAGCAGACGAGGACAGTCCGAGCAGTACTTC. Its protein product is CASRRGQSEQYF.

This clonotype occurred many times. This chain joins TRBV7-2 and TRBJ2-4; no definite D call. Trimming took 1 base from V and 5 from J, leaving 9 bases between them. CDR3 length equals 14 residues. Germline assignment: CDR1 SGHTA and CDR2 FQGNSA. Written as DNA, the CDR3 is TGTGCCAGCAGCTTAGACATAACCCAAAACATTCAGTACTTC. This translates into CASSLDITQNIQYF.

This clonotype was found a few times. The rearrangement links TRBV4-2 to TRBJ2-5, with 7 nucleotides matching TRBD2. The V gene's germline CDR1 is LGHNA and CDR2 YNFKEQ. The ends lost 0 bases at V and 4 bases at J; junction bases unmatched: 11. This CDR3 has 17 residues. The CDR3 bases are TGTGCCAGCAGCCAAGACTCTGGGGCGGGAGCAGGAGAGACCCAGTACTTC. Translating gives CASSQDSGAGAGETQYF.

This clonotype showed up many times. The chain recombines TRBV14 with TRBJ2-7; D may be TRBD1 (5 bases). The CDR3 length is 14 residues. CDR1 SGHDN and CDR2 FVKESK come from the germline V gene. The V gene lost 3 bases and the J gene lost 12 bases, with 21 bases spanning the gap. CDR3 residues: CASSHPLIPGSLYF. The CDR3 DNA follows: TGTGCCAGCAGCCATCCCTTAATCCCAGGGTCCCTGTACTTC.

This clonotype has a count of ten or more. V usage is TRBV12-3 or TRBV12-4 and J usage is TRBJ2-7; D may correspond to TRBD1 or TRBD2 (6 bases each). V lost 3 bases, J lost 1 base, and 16 bases lay in between. This CDR3 has 16 residues. This CDR3 is CASSLGKGGKSYEQYF. CDR3 bases: TGTGCCAGCAGTTTGGGGAAGGGGGGAAAGTCCTACGAGCAGTACTTC.

This clonotype was seen many times. The chain combines TRBV29-1 with TRBJ2-7, with D possibly TRBD2 on 6 matching bases. The CDR3 runs 13 residues. Trimming pared 6 bases from V and 3 bases from J, leaving 15 bases between. Germline V gene data show CDR1 as SQVTM and CDR2 as ANQGSEA. CDR3 bases: TGCAGCGTCACCGGGACTTCCGACTACGAGCAGTACTTC. Translation: CSVTGTSDYEQYF.

This chain links TRBV6-2 or TRBV6-3 with TRBJ1-1; possibly TRBD1 for D (6 bases). Trimming shortened V by 2 bases and J by 5 bases, and 18 bases separated the two germline ends. This CDR3 comprises 16 residues. From germline, CDR1 is MNHEY and CDR2 SVGEGT. The CDR3 loop reads CASSYVGGGLATEAFF. In nucleotides, the CDR3 is TGTGCCAGCAGTTACGTAGGTGGGGGCCTCGCGACTGAAGCTTTCTTT.

This clonotype was seen many times. This chain uses TRBV12-3 or TRBV12-4 with TRBJ2-7, with 9 nucleotides matching TRBD1. The CDR3 is 15 residues long. The V and J ends lost 8 bases and 1 base, in that order; junction bases with no gene match: 9. CDR3 bases: TGTGCCAGCTGTCTTGGCGGGACAGGGTCCTACGAGCAGTACTTC. Translated: CASCLGGTGSYEQYF.

This clonotype was recorded many times. CDR3 sequence (DNA): TGTGCCAGCAGCCCCCCCGGGGTCTATGGCTACACCTTC. This codes for CASSPPGVYGYTF. The chain recombines TRBV7-2 with TRBJ1-2; D remains ambiguous. The CDR3 runs to 13 residues. Trimming shortened V by 5 bases and J by 4 bases, and 11 bases separated the two germline ends. Germline CDR1 is SGHTA and CDR2 is FQGNSA.

The table lists this clonotype with many counts. The V gene is TRBV2, the J gene TRBJ2-7; TRBD1 aligns across 7 bases. The ends lost 7 bases at V and 3 bases at J; junction bases unmatched: 12. Germline V gene data show CDR1 as SNHLY and CDR2 as FYNNEI. The CDR3 totals 15 residues. CDR3 bases: TGTGCCAGCAAACAGGGTAGGGGGCACCTCTACGAGCAGTACTTC. Translation gives CASKQGRGHLYEQYF.